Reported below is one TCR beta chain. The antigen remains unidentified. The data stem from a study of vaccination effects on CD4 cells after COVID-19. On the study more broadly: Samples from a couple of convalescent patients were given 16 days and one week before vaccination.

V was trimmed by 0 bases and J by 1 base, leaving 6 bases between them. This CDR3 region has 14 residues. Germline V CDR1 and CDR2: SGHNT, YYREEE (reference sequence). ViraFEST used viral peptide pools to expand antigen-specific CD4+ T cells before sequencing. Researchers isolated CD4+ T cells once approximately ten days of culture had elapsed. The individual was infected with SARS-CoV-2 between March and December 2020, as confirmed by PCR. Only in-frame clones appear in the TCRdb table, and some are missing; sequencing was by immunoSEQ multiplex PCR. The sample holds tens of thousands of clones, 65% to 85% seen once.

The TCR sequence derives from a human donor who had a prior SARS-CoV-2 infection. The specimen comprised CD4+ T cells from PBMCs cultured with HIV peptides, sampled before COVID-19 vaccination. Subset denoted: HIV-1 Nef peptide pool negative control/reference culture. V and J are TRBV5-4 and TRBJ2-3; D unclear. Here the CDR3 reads CASSLDYGTDTQYF. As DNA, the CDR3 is TGTGCCAGCAGCTTGGACTACGGCACAGATACGCAGTATTTT.